Listed here are 14 T cell receptor beta chains from one sample, sequenced in a study of T-cell reconstitution after alpha-beta-depleted transplantation in children. During its preparation, the TCRbeta library received unique molecular identifiers. In TCRdb, the PCR reads were re-called with MiXCR into one record per CDR3 protein. The sample has approximately 150,000 distinct CDR3 sequences; around 8.5% are singletons. The sequencing here drew on PBMCs, mostly from graft donor cells, taken 180 days after TCRalphabeta/CD19-depleted stem cell transplant. The receptors were gathered from a female patient aged 2-9 years who had a stem cell transplant for congenital amegakaryocytic thrombocytopenia, so the T cells may come from the graft donor.

This chain connects TRBV20-1 to TRBJ2-1; 9 nucleotides agree with TRBD2. The CDR3 loop spans 13 amino acids. CDR1 is DFQATT, CDR2 SNEGSKA, per germline (reference sequence). V lost 4 bases, J lost 3 bases, and 1 base stayed unmatched. CDR3 coding DNA: TGCAGTGCTAAGCGGGAGGTCTACAATGAGCAGTTCTTC. This gives the protein CSAKREVYNEQFF.

This clonotype has just one count. This may be a read error, as it is one base from a much larger clone. V and J are TRBV4-1 and TRBJ2-1, with D possibly being TRBD1 or TRBD2 (5 bases each). Germline V gene sequence: CDR1 MGHRA, CDR2 YSYEKL. V was shortened by 4 bases and J by 8 bases, with 12 bases between the two germline ends. This CDR3 is built from 13 residues. The chain's CDR3 is CASSLEEGYEQFF. DNA of the CDR3: TGCGCCAGCAGCCTAGAAGAGGGGTATGAGCAGTTCTTC.

This clonotype was observed a few times. J is TRBJ2-1 and V is TRBV19; the D gene could be TRBD1 or TRBD2 (5 bases each). The CDR3 covers 15 residues. The germline V gene encodes CDR1 LNHDA and CDR2 SQIVND (reference sequence). Trimming took off 3 bases at V and 5 bases at J, with 14 bases between the two ends. The CDR3 reads CASSIFGTSHNEQFF. The CDR3 coding sequence is TGTGCCAGTAGTATCTTCGGGACGAGTCACAATGAGCAGTTCTTC.

This clonotype was counted ten times or more. This sequence joins TRBV29-1 and TRBJ2-1; 7 bases are a match to TRBD2. CDR3 length: 13 residues. Trimming removed 5 bases from V and 7 bases from J; junction bases left unmatched: 8. CDR1 and CDR2 (germline): SQVTM, ANQGSEA. DNA for the CDR3: TGCAGCGTTCTTCTAGCGGAGGGGAATGAGCAGTTCTTC. Protein product: CSVLLAEGNEQFF.

This clonotype was recorded at least ten times. V gene TRBV21-1 combines with J gene TRBJ2-3. TRBV21-1 represents a pseudogene. The CDR3 is made up of 14 amino acids. In DNA form, the CDR3 reads TGTGCCAGCAGCAAAGGCAGATCCACAGATACGCAGTATTTT. It codes for CASSKGRSTDTQYF.

The V and J genes are TRBV19 and TRBJ1-6, with TRBD1 matching 9 bases. Germline V CDR1 and CDR2: LNHDA, SQIVND (reference sequence). V shed 3 bases and J 10 bases; nucleotides not matched to a gene: 10. The CDR3 is 16 amino acids. DNA for the CDR3: TGTGCCAGTAGTATCGGGGGACAGGGACGAGGATCACCCCTCCACTTT. Translated: CASSIGGQGRGSPLHF.

The rearrangement uses TRBV6-1 and TRBJ1-5; D gene ambiguous. CDR1 is MNHNS and CDR2 is SASEGT in the germline V gene. The V gene lost 6 bases and the J gene lost 2 bases, with 17 bases spanning the gap. The CDR3 length is 16 residues. This CDR3 is CASSSLGRDRNQPQHF. Here the CDR3 DNA reads TGTGCCAGCAGCTCTCTGGGCCGGGATCGCAATCAGCCCCAGCATTTT.

At least ten counts were recorded for this clonotype. CDR3 DNA: TGTGCCAGCAGCCTTGACAGGGGGAACTACGAGCAGTACTTC. Its protein is CASSLDRGNYEQYF. This chain joins TRBV11-2 and TRBJ2-7, with 9 bases aligning to TRBD1. The length of the CDR3 is 14 residues. Germline assignment: CDR1 SGHAT and CDR2 FQNNGV. V was clipped by 5 bases and J by 3 bases; unmatched bases: 5.

This clonotype has at least ten counts. The rearrangement uses TRBV7-2 and TRBJ2-7; 11 nucleotides align to TRBD2. Trimming removed 7 bases from V and 4 bases from J; junction bases left unmatched: 6. Per germline, CDR1 SGHTA and CDR2 FQGNSA. The CDR3 has 14 residues. The CDR3 reads CASNVAGGQYEQYF. In nucleotides, the CDR3 is TGTGCCAGCAACGTAGCGGGGGGGCAATACGAGCAGTACTTC. Using reference TRBV7-2 and TRBJ2-7 for the parts outside the CDR3, the full variable domain is GAGVSQSPSNKVTEKGKDVELRCDPISGHTALYWYRQSLGQGLEFLIYFQGNSAPDKSGLPSDRFSAERTGGSVSTLTIQRTQQEDSAVYLCASNVAGGQYEQYFGPGTRLTVT.

This clonotype turned up a few times. This chain uses TRBV2 with TRBJ2-2; possibly TRBD1 or TRBD2 for D (6 bases each). The germline V gene encodes CDR1 SNHLY and CDR2 FYNNEI. V was trimmed by 6 bases and J by 7 bases, leaving 18 bases between them. The CDR3 covers 15 residues. As DNA, the CDR3 is TGTGCCAGCAGGGAGGGACCAGGGGATGGCGGGGAGCTGTTTTTT. This gives the protein CASREGPGDGGELFF.

This clonotype was seen repeatedly, ten times or more. The rearrangement links TRBV20-1 to TRBJ1-5, with D unresolved. The CDR3 contains 16 residues. Trimming removed 5 bases at V and 1 base at J, with 18 bases between. CDR1 is DFQATT, CDR2 SNEGSKA, per germline (reference sequence). This chain's CDR3 is CSAPSGETGSNQPQHF. CDR3 nucleotides: TGCAGTGCTCCTAGTGGGGAGACGGGGAGCAATCAGCCCCAGCATTTT.

This clonotype was counted ten times or more. This sequence joins TRBV5-1 and TRBJ2-3; maybe TRBD2 (7 bases). This CDR3 comprises 13 residues. The ends were cut back, 7 bases at V and 5 bases at J, with 14 bases in the middle. CDR1 SGHRS and CDR2 YFSETQ come from the germline V gene. Here the CDR3 DNA reads TGCGCCAGCTCGGGGGGCTCAGGAGATACGCAGTATTTT. It is translated as CASSGGSGDTQYF.

In this sample, this clonotype turned up a few times. The chain has TRBV10-3 and TRBJ2-1, with a tentative D call TRBD1 (5 bases). Germline values: CDR1 ENHRY, CDR2 SYGVKD. The CDR3 totals 17 residues. V was clipped by 0 bases and J by 1 base, with 13 bases between them. CDR3 nucleotides: TGTGCCATCAGTGAGTCGATGCACAGGCAATCCTACAATGAGCAGTTCTTC. This codes for CAISESMHRQSYNEQFF.

The rearrangement joins TRBV6-4 to TRBJ2-3; maybe TRBD1 (5 bases). This CDR3 has 14 amino acids. The germline V and J ends were trimmed by 4 bases and 1 base, with 9 bases remaining between them. CDR1 MRHNA and CDR2 SNTAGT come from the germline V gene. The CDR3 region has the DNA TGTGCCAGCAGTGCGTCCAGGGGCACAGATACGCAGTATTTT. As protein: CASSASRGTDTQYF.